A single sample is the source of the 19 T cell receptor beta chains below, sequenced in a study of shared clonotypes between healthy human individuals. The assay was immunoSEQ multiplex PCR, and TCRdb's table has in-frame clones only and misses some. The sample includes some 2,000,000 clones, roughly 95% of them seen just once. Input material: naive CD4+ T cells sorted from blood. The subset was: CD45RA+ positively selected. The receptors were sampled from a young man in good health.

The chain couples TRBV30 to TRBJ2-1, with 13 bases that match TRBD2. This CDR3 has 15 residues. With 2 bases clipped from V and 5 bases from J, the junction kept 3 bases outside the gene matches. CDR1 and CDR2 (germline): GTSNPN, SVGIG (reference sequence). The chain's CDR3 is CAWSKLAGGNNEQFF. The CDR3 DNA sequence: TGTGCCTGGAGTAAACTAGCGGGGGGGAACAATGAGCAGTTCTTC.

This clone was seen only once. The chain employs TRBV10-3 and TRBJ1-2, with no clear D. V lost 6 bases and J lost 4, with 12 bases in between. Germline loops: CDR1 ENHRY, CDR2 SYGVKD. CDR3 length equals 13 residues. Here the CDR3 reads CAISDGIAYGYTF. CDR3 nucleotides: TGTGCCATCAGCGATGGAATAGCCTATGGCTACACCTTC.

To note about this clone: At one end the junction does not follow the germline gene, possibly because of a read error. The V gene is TRBV6-5, the J gene TRBJ2-7, with 8 bases fitting TRBD2. CDR1 is MNHEY and CDR2 is SVGAGI in the germline V gene. The CDR3 runs 14 residues. The CDR3 DNA reads as TGTGCCGGCAGCGGGACTAGGAGATTATACGAGCAGTACTTC. The encoded protein is CAGSGTRRLYEQYF.

A single count supports this clone. Here the CDR3 DNA reads TGTGCCAGCAGCCAGGGAGGACTCACAGATACGCAGTATTTT. It translates to CASSQGGLTDTQYF. V gene TRBV7-9 combines with J gene TRBJ2-3; perhaps TRBD2 as D (6 bases). This CDR3 region has 14 residues. Trimming removed 5 bases at V and 2 bases at J, with 11 bases between. Germline V gene sequence: CDR1 SEHNR, CDR2 FQNEAQ (reference sequence).

V usage is TRBV6-5 and J usage is TRBJ1-1, with a weak D call TRBD1 (6 bases). The CDR3 consists of 14 residues. V lost 6 bases and J lost 5, with 16 bases in between. The germline V gene has CDR1 MNHEY and CDR2 SVGAGI. This chain's CDR3 is CASRPQGRWTEAFF. CDR3 bases: TGTGCCAGCAGGCCACAGGGTCGGTGGACTGAAGCTTTCTTT.

The chain couples TRBV29-1 to TRBJ1-1, with D unresolved. V was trimmed by 0 bases and J by 1 base, leaving 6 bases between them. There are 13 residues in the CDR3. The germline V gene has CDR1 SQVTM and CDR2 ANQGSEA. In nucleotides, the CDR3 is TGCAGCGTTGAAGATAGAGGGAACACTGAAGCTTTCTTT. It specifies CSVEDRGNTEAFF.

This clone was observed a single time. The sample holds other DNA sequences that translate to the same CDR3. This chain uses TRBV18 with TRBJ1-5; maybe TRBD1 (5 bases). The V end was cut by 3 bases, the J end by 1 base, with 7 bases between. CDR3 size: 14 residues. Germline loops: CDR1 KGHSH, CDR2 LQKENI. The chain's CDR3 is CASSPQGSNQPQHF. In DNA, the CDR3 is TGTGCCAGCTCACCTCAGGGAAGCAATCAGCCCCAGCATTTT.

The rearrangement joins TRBV5-1 to TRBJ2-7; D gene ambiguous. V was shortened by 0 bases and J by 1 base, with 11 bases between the two germline ends. Germline values: CDR1 SGHRS, CDR2 YFSETQ. The CDR3 is 15 amino acids. This chain's CDR3 is CASSLGIGFSYEQYF. The CDR3 nucleotides read TGCGCCAGCAGCTTGGGTATTGGGTTTTCCTACGAGCAGTACTTC.

With regard to this clone: Other DNA variants within this sample encode the same CDR3. The chain employs TRBV2 and TRBJ1-5, with a tentative D call TRBD1 (5 bases). The CDR3 runs to 13 residues. Trimming cost V 6 bases and J 8 bases, with 14 bases left between them. The germline CDR1 and CDR2 sequences are SNHLY and FYNNEI. As DNA, the CDR3 is TGTGCCAGCAGGGGTCAGGGTGGTGAGCCCCAGCATTTT. Encoded protein: CASRGQGGEPQHF.

On this clone: Other nucleotide sequences in the sample specify the same CDR3. The genes are TRBV6-5 and TRBJ2-3; 14 nucleotides line up with TRBD2. V gave up 6 bases and J gave up 1 base; unmatched junction bases: 0. From germline, CDR1 is MNHEY and CDR2 SVGAGI. CDR3 length: 15 amino acids. CDR3 DNA: TGTGCCAGCAGGGGACTAGCGGGAGGCACAGATACGCAGTATTTT. Protein sequence: CASRGLAGGTDTQYF.

V is TRBV6-5 and J is TRBJ1-3; 11 positions agree with TRBD1. CDR3 length equals 15 residues. Germline values: CDR1 MNHEY, CDR2 SVGAGI. V lost 6 bases to trimming and J lost 4 bases; unmatched junction nucleotides: 5. CDR3 nucleotide sequence: TGTGCCAGCAGCTCGGACAGGGGGCTAGGAAACACCATATATTTT. It encodes CASSSDRGLGNTIYF.

The chain uses TRBV6-5 and TRBJ2-7, with D possibly matching TRBD1 (7 bases). V lost 0 bases and J 3 bases, leaving 15 bases between the germline ends. This CDR3 is 16 amino acids long. Germline CDR1 is MNHEY and CDR2 is SVGAGI. CDR3 sequence reads: CASSYSPGGRFYEQYF. Here the CDR3 DNA reads TGTGCCAGCAGTTACTCTCCAGGGGGGAGGTTCTACGAGCAGTACTTC.

V and J are TRBV7-9 and TRBJ2-1, with D maybe TRBD2 (5 bases). Trimming removed 5 bases at V and 3 bases at J, with 11 bases between. This CDR3 contains 14 residues. CDR1 is SEHNR, CDR2 FQNEAQ, per germline (reference sequence). The CDR3 nucleotides read TGTGCCAGCAGCCCTAGCCGGGACTACAATGAGCAGTTCTTC. The encoded protein is CASSPSRDYNEQFF.

The chain carries TRBV2 and TRBJ2-7, with 12 positions matching TRBD2. CDR1 and CDR2 (germline): SNHLY, FYNNEI. V was pared by 4 bases and J by 6 bases, with 13 bases of the junction left unmatched. The CDR3 consists of 17 residues. CDR3: CASSVLGASGRVGEQYF. DNA for the CDR3: TGTGCCAGCAGTGTTTTGGGGGCTAGCGGGAGGGTTGGCGAGCAGTACTTC.

This clone was detected a few times. J is TRBJ2-5 and V is TRBV12-5; 7 nucleotides align to TRBD1. The closer fit of TRBJ2-7 to the DNA end suggests the J call may be wrong. Germline-derived CDR1 and CDR2 are LGHNT and FRNRAP. This CDR3 contains 16 residues. The CDR3 nucleotides read TGTGCTAGTGGTTTGGTAATAGGGGGCGGCTCCTACGAGCAGTACTTC. This encodes CASGLVIGGGSYEQYF.

Worth noting for this clone: This specimen includes other DNA sequences encoding the same CDR3. The J gene is TRBJ2-3, the V gene TRBV2; no clear D gene. Germline-derived CDR1 and CDR2 are SNHLY and FYNNEI. The CDR3 totals 14 residues. Between the trimmed V and J ends, which lost 6 bases and 0 bases, there was a span of 10 bases. CDR3 in DNA: TGTGCCAGCAGCCGACTGGTTAGCACAGATACGCAGTATTTT. As protein: CASSRLVSTDTQYF.

The rearrangement joins TRBV7-8 to TRBJ2-1, with TRBD2 identical over 11 bases. The CDR3 is 15 residues long. Germline CDR1 SGHVS, CDR2 FQNEAQ. J lost 8 bases, V lost 6 bases, and 9 bases had no gene match. CDR3 protein: CASRPRLAGIYEQFF. The CDR3 DNA sequence: TGTGCCAGCAGGCCTCGACTAGCGGGAATCTATGAGCAGTTCTTC.

The chain recombines TRBV10-1 with TRBJ2-7; 7 positions agree with TRBD1. The germline V gene encodes CDR1 WNHNN and CDR2 SYGVQD (reference sequence). The CDR3 is made up of 14 amino acids. Losses at the gene ends were 6 bases for V and 0 bases for J; bases not matched to a gene: 5. The CDR3 region is CASSATGNSYEQYF. CDR3 in DNA: TGCGCCAGCAGCGCGACAGGGAACTCCTACGAGCAGTACTTC.

V gene TRBV7-2 combines with J gene TRBJ2-1; D is unresolved. Trimming shortened V by 5 bases and J by 5 bases, and 7 bases separated the two germline ends. The CDR3 runs to 12 residues. The germline V gene encodes CDR1 SGHTA and CDR2 FQGNSA. CDR3: CASSRTNNEQFF. CDR3 DNA sequence: TGTGCCAGCAGCCGGACCAACAATGAGCAGTTCTTC. The full variable domain, rest sourced from reference TRBV7-2 and TRBJ2-1, is GAGVSQSPSNKVTEKGKDVELRCDPISGHTALYWYRQSLGQGLEFLIYFQGNSAPDKSGLPSDRFSAERTGGSVSTLTIQRTQQEDSAVYLCASSRTNNEQFFGPGTRLTVL.